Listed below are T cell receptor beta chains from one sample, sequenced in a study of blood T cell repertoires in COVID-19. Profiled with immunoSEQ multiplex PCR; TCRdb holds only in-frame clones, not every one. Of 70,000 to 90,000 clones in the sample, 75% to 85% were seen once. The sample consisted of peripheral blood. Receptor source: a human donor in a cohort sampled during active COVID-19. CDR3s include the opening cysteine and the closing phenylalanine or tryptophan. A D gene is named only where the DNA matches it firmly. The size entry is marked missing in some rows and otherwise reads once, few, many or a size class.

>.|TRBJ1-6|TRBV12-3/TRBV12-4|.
CASSLVANSPLHF
TGTGCCAGCAGTTTAGTGGCCAATTCACCCCTCCACTTT
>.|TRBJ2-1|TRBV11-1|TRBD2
CASSLSRGSRDEQFF
TGTGCCAGCAGCTTATCTCGCGGGAGTCGTGATGAGCAGTTCTTC
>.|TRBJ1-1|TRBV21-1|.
CASSHPRGTMNTEAFF
TGTGCCAGCAGCCACCCCAGGGGGACCATGAACACTGAAGCTTTCTTT
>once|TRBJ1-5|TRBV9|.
CASSVVVSGGSNQPQHF
TGTGCCAGCAGCGTAGTGGTTTCGGGGGGTAGCAATCAGCCCCAGCATTTT
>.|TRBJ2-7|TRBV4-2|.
CASSRLGESYEQYF
TGTGCCAGCAGCCGACTAGGGGAGTCCTACGAGCAGTACTTC
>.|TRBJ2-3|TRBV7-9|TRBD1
CASSYPLGTVYQDTQYF
TGTGCCAGCAGCTACCCACTTGGGACAGTGTATCAAGATACGCAGTATTTT
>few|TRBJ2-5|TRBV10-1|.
CASTGDLGETQYF
TGCGCCAGCACCGGGGACTTAGGAGAGACCCAGTACTTC
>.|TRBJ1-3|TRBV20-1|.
CSGQIGNTIYF
TGCAGTGGGCAGATTGGAAACACCATATATTTT
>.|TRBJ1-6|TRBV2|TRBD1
CASNDRAAPLHF
TGTGCCAGCAACGACAGGGCCGCACCCCTCCACTTT
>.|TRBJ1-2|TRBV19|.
CASSRGGRSVYGYTF
TGTGCCAGTAGTAGAGGAGGCCGTTCCGTCTATGGCTACACCTTC
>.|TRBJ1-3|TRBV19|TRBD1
CASSMDRSRGNTIYF
TGTGCCAGTAGTATGGACAGGAGCCGTGGAAACACCATATATTTT
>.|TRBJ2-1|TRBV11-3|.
CASSLVSRGGLEYNEQFF
TGTGCCAGCAGCTTAGTCTCGCGGGGAGGACTCGAATACAATGAGCAGTTCTTC
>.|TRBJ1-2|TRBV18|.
CASSPGSDYGYTF
TGTGCCAGCTCACCAGGCTCAGATTATGGCTACACCTTC
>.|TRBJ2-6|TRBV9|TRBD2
CASSAYSGSGSGANVLTF
TGTGCCAGCAGCGCTTACAGCGGGAGTGGCTCTGGGGCCAACGTCCTGACTTTC
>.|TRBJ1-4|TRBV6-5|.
CASRTGATNEKLFF
TGTGCCAGCAGGACGGGGGCAACTAATGAAAAACTGTTTTTT
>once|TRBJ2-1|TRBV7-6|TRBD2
CASSGSAGDPNNEQFF
TGTGCCAGCAGCGGATCAGCGGGAGATCCCAACAATGAGCAGTTCTTC
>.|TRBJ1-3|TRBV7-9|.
CASSARVGPGNTIYF
TGTGCCAGCAGCGCCCGGGTGGGGCCTGGAAACACCATATATTTT
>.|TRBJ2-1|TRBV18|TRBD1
CASSPPGQGFGNEQFF
TGTGCCAGCTCACCTCCGGGACAGGGATTCGGCAATGAGCAGTTCTTC
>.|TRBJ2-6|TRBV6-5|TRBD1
CASRAEGQGANVLTF
TGTGCCAGCAGGGCCGAGGGACAGGGGGCCAACGTCCTGACTTTC
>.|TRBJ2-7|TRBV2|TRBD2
CASSDATSGKTAYEQYF
TGTGCCAGCAGTGATGCGACTAGCGGGAAAACGGCCTACGAGCAGTACTTC
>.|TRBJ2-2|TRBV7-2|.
CASSLARARTGELFF
TGTGCCAGCAGCTTAGCGAGGGCGCGGACCGGGGAGCTGTTTTTT
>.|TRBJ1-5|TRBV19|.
CASSIINRGQPQHF
TGTGCCAGTAGTATCATTAATCGGGGGCAGCCCCAGCATTTT
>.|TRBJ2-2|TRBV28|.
CASSLFPGSDTGELFF
TGTGCCAGCAGTTTATTTCCAGGTTCAGACACCGGGGAGCTGTTTTTT
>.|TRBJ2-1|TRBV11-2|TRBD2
CASRLDLAGNNEQFF
TGTGCCAGCAGACTCGACCTAGCGGGGAACAATGAGCAGTTCTTC
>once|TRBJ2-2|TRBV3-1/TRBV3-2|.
CASSSPRLQTGELFF
TGTGCCAGCAGCTCCCCTAGGCTTCAGACCGGGGAGCTGTTTTTT
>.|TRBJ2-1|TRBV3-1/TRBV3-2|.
CASSPPSSPYNEQFF
TGTGCCAGCAGCCCGCCTAGCTCCCCCTACAATGAGCAGTTCTTC
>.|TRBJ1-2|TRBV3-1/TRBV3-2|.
CASSQRQSEGYTF
TGTGCCAGCAGCCAACGACAGAGTGAAGGCTACACCTTC
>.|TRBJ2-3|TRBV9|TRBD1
CASSIQGAGDTQYF
TGTGCCAGCAGCATACAGGGGGCTGGAGATACGCAGTATTTT
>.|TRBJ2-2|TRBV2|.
CASSARGITGELFF
TGTGCCAGTTCAGCCCGCGGGATCACCGGGGAGCTGTTTTTT
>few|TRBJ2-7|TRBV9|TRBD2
CASSVVGREGPDEQYF
TGTGCCAGCAGCGTAGTAGGGCGGGAGGGCCCCGACGAGCAGTACTTC
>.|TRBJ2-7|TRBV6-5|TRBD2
CASSHPAGAYEQYF
TGTGCCAGCAGTCATCCCGCGGGGGCCTACGAGCAGTACTTC
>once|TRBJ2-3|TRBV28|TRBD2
CASSLLRLADLSTDTQYF
TGTGCCAGCAGTTTGCTACGACTAGCGGACCTCTCCACAGATACGCAGTATTTT
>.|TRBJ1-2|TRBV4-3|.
CASSQDRGLYNYGYTF
TGCGCCAGCAGCCAAGACAGGGGCCTCTATAACTATGGCTACACCTTC
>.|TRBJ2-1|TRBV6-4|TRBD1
CASSVPKSGQGAKEQFF
TGTGCCAGCAGTGTCCCCAAGTCGGGACAGGGGGCTAAAGAGCAGTTCTTC
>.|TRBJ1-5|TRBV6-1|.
CASSEAHGGLSNQPQHF
TGTGCCAGCAGTGAAGCGCACGGAGGTTTAAGCAATCAGCCCCAGCATTTT
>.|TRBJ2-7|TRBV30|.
CAWSRTGGGDEQYF
TGTGCCTGGAGCAGAACAGGGGGGGGAGACGAGCAGTACTTC
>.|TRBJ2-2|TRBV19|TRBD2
CATTKRGVGELFF
TGTGCCACCACCAAGCGGGGAGTCGGGGAGCTGTTTTTT
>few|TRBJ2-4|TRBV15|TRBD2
CATSRPGTSVNIQYF
TGTGCCACCAGCAGACCCGGGACTAGTGTTAACATTCAGTACTTC
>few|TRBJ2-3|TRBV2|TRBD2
CASSEIRGSGGADTQYF
TGTGCCAGCAGTGAAATCCGTGGGTCGGGAGGGGCAGATACGCAGTATTTT
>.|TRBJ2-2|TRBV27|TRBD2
CASSSGTSGAGELFF
TGTGCCAGCAGTTCCGGGACTAGCGGGGCCGGGGAGCTGTTTTTT